The present T cell receptor (beta chain) was sequenced within a study of blood T cell repertoires in COVID-19. Study-wide background: Sample material is recorded as cDNA or gDNA derived from T cells, B-cell-depleted T cells, or PBMCs.

Per the original methods: Estimation of nucleated cell counts was performed using reference gene primer amplification. The assay was immunoSEQ multiplex PCR, and TCRdb's table has in-frame clones only and misses some. Clone size and the V and J calls come from that table; the DNA yielded D and trimming. The sample includes roughly 240,000 clones, roughly 86% seen only once; the top ten take about 1.6%. Sequenced input: peripheral blood. This TCR was sampled from an older woman who had recovered from COVID-19.

Here the CDR3 reads CASSLFVQQGTF. The CDR3 DNA reads as TGTGCCAGCAGCTTATTTGTACAGCAGGGAACCTTC. The chain uses TRBV7-9 and TRBJ1-2; tentatively, D is TRBD1 (5 bases). This CDR3 is built from 12 residues. Trimming left V 2 bases short and J 14 bases short, with 15 bases between. Germline V lookup: CDR1 SEHNR, CDR2 FQNEAQ (reference sequence).